Listed below are T cell receptor beta chains from one sample, sequenced in a study of T-cell reconstitution after alpha-beta-depleted transplantation in children. TCRdb itself ran the PCR reads through MiXCR, one entry per CDR3 protein. Here the sample spans tens of thousands of distinct CDR3 sequences, more than 5% being singletons. This specimen consisted of PBMCs, mostly from graft donor cells, obtained 60 days after TCRalphabeta/CD19-depleted stem cell transplant. These receptors all come from a female patient between 2 and 15 years old who had a stem cell transplant for aplastic anemia, so the T cells may come from the graft donor. Both conserved end residues are part of each CDR3. The D gene is left open where the match is weak. Clone sizes are given selectively: once, few, many, or a class where the clone is expanded.

CDR3 protein: CASSATPGPYEQYF; CDR3 DNA: TGCGCCAGCAGCGCGACCCCTGGGCCCTACGAGCAGTACTTC; D gene: NA; J gene: TRBJ2-7; clone size: many; V gene: TRBV5-1
CDR3 protein: CASSFEGTGAEAFF; CDR3 DNA: TGTGCCAGCAGCTTTGAGGGGACAGGGGCTGAAGCTTTCTTT; D gene: TRBD1; J gene: TRBJ1-1; clone size: many; V gene: TRBV7-9
CDR3 protein: CASSVRTGGNQPQHF; CDR3 DNA: TGTGCCAGCAGTGTTCGGACAGGGGGCAATCAGCCCCAGCATTTT; D gene: TRBD1; J gene: TRBJ1-5; clone size: many; V gene: TRBV6-1
CDR3 protein: CSARPTPGLEKDTQYF; CDR3 DNA: TGCAGTGCTAGACCCACACCGGGACTAGAGAAAGATACGCAGTATTTT; D gene: TRBD2; J gene: TRBJ2-3; clone size: many; V gene: TRBV20-1
CDR3 protein: CSARGIAKNIQYF; CDR3 DNA: TGCAGTGCTAGAGGGATAGCCAAAAACATTCAGTACTTC; D gene: NA; J gene: TRBJ2-4; clone size: many; V gene: TRBV20-1
CDR3 protein: CASSHVETQYF; CDR3 DNA: TGTGCCAGCAGTCACGTAGAGACCCAGTACTTC; D gene: NA; J gene: TRBJ2-5; clone size: many; V gene: TRBV2
CDR3 protein: CASSPPKGSGGSYEQYF; CDR3 DNA: TGTGCCAGCAGCCCTCCCAAGGGTAGCGGGGGCTCCTACGAGCAGTACTTC; D gene: TRBD2; J gene: TRBJ2-7; clone size: many; V gene: TRBV7-9
CDR3 protein: CASSFLGPNTEAFF; CDR3 DNA: TGTGCCAGCAGCTTTTTGGGGCCGAACACTGAAGCTTTCTTT; D gene: NA; J gene: TRBJ1-1; clone size: medium-sized; V gene: TRBV7-9
CDR3 protein: CSARDSPQGANTEAFF; CDR3 DNA: TGCAGTGCTAGAGATTCCCCTCAGGGTGCAAACACTGAAGCTTTCTTT; D gene: NA; J gene: TRBJ1-1; clone size: few; V gene: TRBV20-1
CDR3 protein: CSADSPVTGGKETQYF; CDR3 DNA: TGCAGTGCCGACTCCCCGGTGACAGGGGGCAAAGAGACCCAGTACTTC; D gene: TRBD1; J gene: TRBJ2-5; clone size: many; V gene: TRBV20-1
CDR3 protein: CASSPLHGLAGVNQETQYF; CDR3 DNA: TGTGCCAGCTCACCACTCCACGGGCTAGCGGGAGTTAATCAAGAGACCCAGTACTTC; D gene: TRBD2; J gene: TRBJ2-5; clone size: few; V gene: TRBV18
CDR3 protein: CASSPTGDNQPQHF; CDR3 DNA: TGCGCCAGCAGCCCCACAGGGGATAATCAGCCCCAGCATTTT; D gene: TRBD1; J gene: TRBJ1-5; clone size: many; V gene: TRBV5-1
CDR3 protein: CASSDWEPQHF; CDR3 DNA: TGTGCCAGCAGTGACTGGGAGCCCCAGCATTTT; D gene: NA; J gene: TRBJ1-5; clone size: many; V gene: TRBV6-4
CDR3 protein: CASSFIQPGNTIYF; CDR3 DNA: TGTGCCAGCAGCTTCATACAGCCTGGAAACACCATATATTTT; D gene: NA; J gene: TRBJ1-3; clone size: many; V gene: TRBV7-8
CDR3 protein: CASSVNTGELFF; CDR3 DNA: TGTGCCAGCAGCGTAAACACCGGGGAGCTGTTTTTT; D gene: NA; J gene: TRBJ2-2; clone size: many; V gene: TRBV9
CDR3 protein: CASSSGSTDTQYF; CDR3 DNA: TGTGCCAGCAGTAGCGGGAGCACAGATACGCAGTATTTT; D gene: NA; J gene: TRBJ2-3; clone size: many; V gene: TRBV6-4
CDR3 protein: CASSPGVSGQADEQFF; CDR3 DNA: TGTGCCAGCAGCCCAGGCGTTAGCGGGCAGGCCGATGAGCAGTTCTTC; D gene: TRBD2; J gene: TRBJ2-1; clone size: many; V gene: TRBV4-2
CDR3 protein: CASSVLAGAAGELFF; CDR3 DNA: TGTGCCAGCAGTGTGCTAGCGGGGGCGGCCGGGGAGCTGTTTTTT; D gene: TRBD2; J gene: TRBJ2-2; clone size: few; V gene: TRBV2
CDR3 protein: CASRPFGGETQYF; CDR3 DNA: TGTGCCAGCAGACCATTTGGAGGAGAGACCCAGTACTTC; D gene: NA; J gene: TRBJ2-5; clone size: many; V gene: TRBV5-6
CDR3 protein: CAWRTSGPETQYF; CDR3 DNA: TGTGCCTGGAGGACTAGCGGCCCGGAGACCCAGTACTTC; D gene: TRBD2; J gene: TRBJ2-5; clone size: many; V gene: TRBV30
CDR3 protein: CASSSGQPIYGYTF; CDR3 DNA: TGCGCCAGCAGCTCAGGACAGCCTATCTATGGCTACACCTTC; D gene: NA; J gene: TRBJ1-2; clone size: NA; V gene: TRBV5-1
CDR3 protein: CASSPHQGSHEQYF; CDR3 DNA: TGTGCCAGCAGCCCTCATCAGGGTTCCCACGAGCAGTACTTC; D gene: NA; J gene: TRBJ2-7; clone size: many; V gene: TRBV7-3